Following are 27 T cell receptor beta chains from one sample sequenced in a study of T cell repertoires in cytomegalovirus infection (dated by TCRdb to between 2017 and 2020). TCRdb lists the instrument as Illumina HiSeq 1500. TCRdb took the public reads, trimmed them with fastp at Q25, ran MiXCR for clone calling and kept in-frame beta chains. Duplicate CDR3 protein sequences are folded into a single record with the most common DNA and genes. The sample data list approximately 730,000 distinct CDR3 sequences, and 25% to 35% of these were observed just once. The ten largest clones represent 10% to 15% of the sample. These receptors lack a known antigen. The label giving this sample's treatment or condition can be read as: in vitro stimulation with specific CMV peptide epitopes to enrich CMV-specific T cells. Material: cultured CD8+ T cells from PBMCs, obtained from culture after CMV antigen stimulation. The receptor set was obtained from a human donor in good health (CMV status not recorded). Some clones in this sample may be carry-over from other donors' samples.

The chain carries TRBV6-2 or TRBV6-3 and TRBJ1-1; TRBD1 aligns across 7 bases. Trimming took 2 bases from V and 7 from J; bases not matched to a gene: 7. Germline V gives CDR1 MNHEY, CDR2 SVGEGT. The CDR3 runs to 14 residues. The CDR3 DNA reads as TGTGCCAGCAGTTACAGACAGGGAATGTTTGAAGCTTTCTTT. Its protein product is CASSYRQGMFEAFF.

This sequence joins TRBV11-2 and TRBJ1-1; weak D call: TRBD1 (5 bases). Trimming left V 1 base short and J 0 bases short, with 12 bases between. CDR3 size: 16 residues. Germline V gene data show CDR1 as SGHAT and CDR2 as FQNNGV. The DNA for the CDR3 is TGTGCCAGCAGCTTAGCGGGGACTCCCCTGAACACTGAAGCTTTCTTT. It specifies CASSLAGTPLNTEAFF. Full variable domain (remainder filled in from reference TRBV11-2 and TRBJ1-1): EAGVAQSPRYKIIEKRQSVAFWCNPISGHATLYWYQQILGQGPKLLIQFQNNGVVDDSQLPKDRFSAERLKGVDSTLKIQPAKLEDSAVYLCASSLAGTPLNTEAFFGQGTRLTVV.

This clonotype has just a few counts. V usage is TRBV5-5 and J usage is TRBJ2-7; D may be TRBD1 or TRBD2 (5 bases each). CDR3 length: 14 residues. Between the trimmed V and J ends, which lost 1 base and 5 bases, there was a span of 13 bases. The V gene's germline CDR1 is SGHKS and CDR2 YYEKEE (reference sequence). CDR3 sequence: CASSLQGEEDEQYV. DNA for the CDR3: TGTGCCAGCAGCTTGCAGGGAGAGGAGGACGAGCAGTACGTC.

This sequence joins TRBV12-3 or TRBV12-4 and TRBJ2-5, with D perhaps matching TRBD1 or TRBD2 (5 bases each). The CDR3 is made up of 10 amino acids. The germline V and J ends were trimmed by 8 bases and 9 bases, with 10 bases remaining between them. This CDR3 is CASGTGSQYF. CDR3 nucleotides: TGTGCCAGCGGGACGGGGTCCCAGTACTTC.

This chain links TRBV6-6 with TRBJ2-2; the match to TRBD2 covers 13 bases. In germline, CDR1 is MNHNY, CDR2 SVGAGI (reference sequence). The CDR3 totals 17 residues. Trimming at V came to 6 bases and at J to 2 bases, leaving 6 bases not matched to a gene. The CDR3 loop reads CASRGLAGSLNTGELFF. CDR3 in DNA: TGTGCCAGCAGGGGACTAGCGGGGTCATTAAACACCGGGGAGCTGTTTTTT.

The chain joins TRBV7-9 to TRBJ2-2; 9 positions agree with TRBD1. CDR3 size: 15 residues. Germline CDR1 is SEHNR and CDR2 is FQNEAQ (reference sequence). Trimming cost V 0 bases and J 7 bases; bases outside gene matches: 3. This CDR3 reads CASSLAQGAGGELFF. The DNA for the CDR3 is TGTGCCAGCAGCTTAGCACAGGGGGCCGGCGGGGAGCTGTTTTTT.

This chain uses TRBV29-1 with TRBJ2-5; TRBD2 is a possible D gene (6 bases). CDR3 length: 13 amino acids. Trimming removed 5 bases from V and 10 bases from J, with 20 bases in between. Germline assignment: CDR1 SQVTM and CDR2 ANQGSEA. For the CDR3, the DNA is TGCAGCGTTACGGGGGTCGCGGGCCGCCTCCAGTACTTC. It specifies CSVTGVAGRLQYF.

The chain carries TRBV4-1 and TRBJ2-1, with 11 bases identical to TRBD1. The V segment lost 4 bases and the J segment 3 bases; nucleotides outside the gene matches: 8. Germline V gene sequence: CDR1 MGHRA, CDR2 YSYEKL. The CDR3 length is 17 residues. The CDR3 region has the DNA TGCGCCAGCAGCCGCACTGGGACAGGGGGTAACTACAATGAGCAGTTCTTC. It specifies CASSRTGTGGNYNEQFF.

This clonotype was seen many times. J is TRBJ2-5 and V is TRBV11-2, with 10 bases lining up with TRBD2. The CDR3 is made up of 16 amino acids. The ends lost 0 bases at V and 3 bases at J; junction bases unmatched: 4. From germline, CDR1 is SGHAT and CDR2 FQNNGV. The DNA of the CDR3 is TGTGCCAGCAGCTTAGAGTTCACTAGCGGGGAAGAGACCCAGTACTTC. Encoded protein: CASSLEFTSGEETQYF.

At least ten counts were recorded for this clonotype. In DNA form, the CDR3 reads TGTGCCAGTAGTCCAACAGGTTGGGCAGGACCCTACAATGAGCAGTTCTTC. Protein product: CASSPTGWAGPYNEQFF. The J gene is TRBJ2-1, the V gene TRBV19; D is possibly TRBD1 (5 bases). The V gene lost 5 bases and the J gene lost 2 bases, with 19 bases spanning the gap. CDR3 length equals 17 residues. In germline, CDR1 is LNHDA, CDR2 SQIVND (reference sequence).

The gene calls are TRBV7-9 and TRBJ1-1; D is unclear. Trimming pared 3 bases from V and 3 bases from J, leaving 17 bases between. This CDR3 region has 16 residues. The germline V gene has CDR1 SEHNR and CDR2 FQNEAQ (reference sequence). CDR3 sequence reads: CASSFVEGGGDTEAFF. CDR3 DNA: TGTGCCAGCAGCTTTGTGGAGGGTGGCGGAGACACTGAAGCTTTCTTT. The full variable domain, in which reference TRBV7-9 and TRBJ1-1 provide the parts outside the CDR3, is DTGVSQNPRHKITKRGQNVTFRCDPISEHNRLYWYRQTLGQGPEFLTYFQNEAQLEKSRLLSDRFSAERPKGSFSTLEIQRTEQGDSAMYLCASSFVEGGGDTEAFFGQGTRLTVV.

The rearrangement joins TRBV20-1 to TRBJ2-5, with D perhaps assigned TRBD1 or TRBD2 (6 bases each). Trimming shortened V by 0 bases and J by 5 bases, and 19 bases separated the two germline ends. Germline V gene lookup returns CDR1 DFQATT and CDR2 SNEGSKA (reference sequence). This CDR3 comprises 16 residues. The CDR3 DNA sequence: TGCAGTGCTAGAGATATTGGAGGGGGGCAGTTGGAGACCCAGTACTTC. Translating gives CSARDIGGGQLETQYF.

The chain joins TRBV4-1 to TRBJ1-2; 10 bases are shared with TRBD1. Germline V gene sequence: CDR1 MGHRA, CDR2 YSYEKL. This CDR3 comprises 17 residues. Trimming at V came to 1 base and at J to 4 bases, leaving 9 bases not matched to a gene. CDR3 DNA: TGCGCCAGCAGCCAAGTCGCGACAGGGGGCGCGGGCTATGGCTACACCTTC. Its translation is CASSQVATGGAGYGYTF.

This clonotype has a count of ten or more. The rearrangement joins TRBV28 to TRBJ2-1; D tentatively reads TRBD1 or TRBD2 (5 bases each). V gave up 6 bases and J gave up 3 bases, with 21 bases separating them. Germline V lookup: CDR1 MDHEN, CDR2 SYDVKM. The CDR3 sequence is 17 residues long. CDR3 region: CASSSLTGTYLYNEQFF. DNA of the CDR3: TGTGCCAGCAGCTCTTTGACGGGGACCTACCTCTACAATGAGCAGTTCTTC.

This clonotype turned up a few times. CDR3 protein: CASSPRVGEQFF. The CDR3 DNA reads TGTGCCAGCAGCCCCCGGGTAGGTGAGCAGTTCTTC. The gene calls are TRBV9 and TRBJ2-1; unclear D gene. V was clipped by 4 bases and J by 9 bases, with 11 bases between them. Germline V gene data show CDR1 as SGDLS and CDR2 as YYNGEE. The CDR3 is 12 residues long.

The rearrangement uses TRBV4-3 and TRBJ1-2; D is perhaps TRBD1 (6 bases). Trimming removed 0 bases at V and 4 bases at J, with 15 bases between. The CDR3 length is 16 residues. CDR1 and CDR2 (germline): LGHNA, YSLEER. The CDR3 region is CASSQEEGDAIYGYTF. The CDR3 DNA sequence: TGCGCCAGCAGCCAAGAAGAGGGGGACGCAATCTATGGCTACACCTTC.

The V call is TRBV29-1, the J call TRBJ1-2; no firm D call. CDR3 length equals 14 residues. Per the germline V gene, CDR1 is SQVTM and CDR2 is ANQGSEA. The V end was cut by 2 bases, the J end by 4 bases, with 14 bases between. The CDR3 nucleotides are TGCAGCGTTGAACCCGACATCCTCGGCTATGGCTACACCTTC. Residues: CSVEPDILGYGYTF.

As to this clonotype: A junction end diverges from the germline sequence, so it may reflect a read error. The chain couples TRBV7-6 to TRBJ2-1; D gene unclear. Germline CDR1 reads SGHVS; CDR2 reads FNYEAQ. The CDR3 has 16 amino acids. The CDR3 sequence: CASSPRYGYPNNEQFF. CDR3 in DNA: TGTGCTAGCAGCCCTAGATATGGCTACCCAAACAATGAGCAGTTCTTC.

V gene TRBV12-3 or TRBV12-4 combines with J gene TRBJ1-5; D gene unclear. V was trimmed by 4 bases and J by 0 bases, leaving 13 bases between them. The CDR3 is 16 residues long. CDR3 residues: CASSWGGKYSNQPQHF. In DNA, the CDR3 is TGTGCCAGCAGTTGGGGTGGGAAGTATAGCAATCAGCCCCAGCATTTT.

The chain has TRBV2 and TRBJ1-4; 10 bases agree with TRBD1. CDR1 SNHLY and CDR2 FYNNEI come from the germline V gene. The CDR3 length is 16 residues. Trimming took 5 bases from V and 9 from J; bases not matched to a gene: 12. CDR3 residues: CASSTSTRDRGKKLFF. Written as DNA, the CDR3 is TGTGCCAGCAGTACCTCAACCCGGGACAGGGGTAAAAAACTGTTTTTT. Variable domain in full (rest from reference TRBV2 and TRBJ1-4): EPEVTQTPSHQVTQMGQEVILRCVPISNHLYFYWYRQILGQKVEFLVSFYNNEISEKSEIFDDQFSVERPDGSNFTLKIRSTKLEDSAMYFCASSTSTRDRGKKLFFGSGTQLSVL.

The chain has TRBV7-9 and TRBJ2-7; D is unresolved. V dropped 3 bases and J dropped 5 bases, with 5 bases sitting between them. This CDR3 region has 11 residues. Germline V gene lookup returns CDR1 SEHNR and CDR2 FQNEAQ (reference sequence). The CDR3 loop reads CASSFQDEQYF. In DNA form, the CDR3 reads TGTGCCAGCAGCTTCCAAGACGAGCAGTACTTC.

V and J are TRBV5-4 and TRBJ2-3; TRBD2 matches 14 bases. The CDR3 runs to 16 residues. Germline CDR1 reads SGHNT; CDR2 reads YYREEE (reference sequence). V shed 3 bases and J 5 bases; nucleotides not matched to a gene: 5. The CDR3 region is CASSWGLAGVEDTQYF. In nucleotides, the CDR3 is TGTGCCAGCAGCTGGGGACTAGCGGGGGTGGAAGATACGCAGTATTTT.

On this clonotype: This could be a read error, since a much larger clone is one nucleotide away. V and J are TRBV19 and TRBJ1-5; TRBD1 matches at 7 bases. The germline V gene has CDR1 LNHDA and CDR2 SQIVND (reference sequence). The CDR3 is 15 amino acids. CDR3 DNA: TGTACCAGTAGTCCGACAGGGCTTAGCAATCAGCCCCAGCATTTT. It specifies CTSSPTGLSNQPQHF.

The sample holds a few counts of this clonotype. CDR3 in amino acids: CASSYSSIQEGYTF. The CDR3 nucleotides are TGTGCCAGCAGTTACTCGTCGATTCAGGAAGGCTACACCTTC. The V gene is TRBV6-6, the J gene TRBJ1-2; D remains ambiguous. V lost 0 bases and J lost 8, with 13 bases in between. Germline V lookup: CDR1 MNHNY, CDR2 SVGAGI (reference sequence). The length of the CDR3 is 14 residues.

The V gene is TRBV7-8, the J gene TRBJ2-7, with D unresolved. CDR1 and CDR2 from the germline V gene are SGHVS and FQNEAQ. This CDR3 contains 15 residues. V was cut by 1 base and J by 2 bases, with 12 bases left in between. Here the CDR3 DNA reads TGTGCCAGCAGCTTAGAGGCCTCGCCAGCCTACGAGCAGTACGTC. Its translation: CASSLEASPAYEQYV.

The chain has TRBV6-6 and TRBJ1-6; a possible D gene is TRBD1 (5 bases). CDR1 MNHNY and CDR2 SVGAGI come from the germline V gene (reference sequence). V shed 5 bases and J shed 11 bases, with 19 bases lying between them. This CDR3 is built from 15 residues. The CDR3 DNA is TGTGCCAGCAGTACGACAGTGGACTTGAGGGCACCCCTCCACTTT. Translating gives CASSTTVDLRAPLHF.

This clonotype has just a few counts. This chain uses TRBV6-2 or TRBV6-3 with TRBJ1-2; a weak D match, TRBD1 (6 bases). Per germline, CDR1 MNHEY and CDR2 SVGEGT. The CDR3 spans 16 residues. V shed 2 bases and J shed 4 bases, with 17 bases lying between them. The CDR3 sequence is CASSYLDSGGSYGYTF. CDR3 nucleotides: TGTGCCAGCAGTTACCTGGACAGTGGGGGATCCTATGGCTACACCTTC.